Listed below are T cell receptor beta chains from one sample, sequenced in a study of identical twins. One entry per CDR3 protein, called by TCRdb with MiXCR from the 5' RACE reads. The repertoire holds a few hundred thousand distinct CDR3 sequences, with 9.5% to 10% as singletons. The sample was also linked to a second study, of yellow fever vaccine responses in identical twins.

Sequencing was carried out using PBMCs. These receptors were obtained from a woman younger than 30 in good health. CDR3s include the opening cysteine and the closing phenylalanine or tryptophan. The D gene is left open where the match is weak. Only some rows state a clone size, as once, few, many or a class for expanded clones.

v_gene	j_gene	d_gene	abundance	CDR3nt	CDR3aa
TRBV6-5	TRBJ2-7	NA	few	TGTGCCAGCAGTTCCACTAAGGGCCGGCAGGGATGGTACGAGCAGTACTTC	CASSSTKGRQGWYEQYF
TRBV20-1	TRBJ2-4	TRBD1	few	TGCAGTGCTAGTAATCGGACAGGGTGGGTCAAAAACATTCAGTACTTC	CSASNRTGWVKNIQYF
TRBV29-1	TRBJ2-5	NA	NA	TGCAGCGTTGAAGATTGGGCGACACAAGAGACCCAGTACTTC	CSVEDWATQETQYF
TRBV11-1	TRBJ2-7	TRBD2	NA	TGTGCCAGCAGCCCTCGGACTAGCGGGATTTCCTACGAGCAGTACTTC	CASSPRTSGISYEQYF
TRBV7-9	TRBJ2-3	TRBD1	once	TGTGCCAGCAGCCAGCAAAGGACAGGGTGGGGCACAGATACGCAGTATTTT	CASSQQRTGWGTDTQYF
TRBV5-1	TRBJ2-6	TRBD1	few	TGCGCCAGCAAGGGGGCGCCTGGGGCCAACGTCCTGACTTTC	CASKGAPGANVLTF
TRBV6-1	TRBJ2-5	NA	NA	TGTGCCAGCAGTGAACACGGCCTACAAGAGACCCAGTACTTC	CASSEHGLQETQYF
TRBV2	TRBJ2-7	NA	NA	TGTGCCAGCACCCAGATGGCGGGGGCGGGCTACGAGCAGTACTTC	CASTQMAGAGYEQYF
TRBV2	TRBJ2-2	NA	NA	TGTGCCAGCAGTGATTTGGGACGCACCGGGGAGCTGTTTTTT	CASSDLGRTGELFF
TRBV29-1	TRBJ2-6	NA	NA	TGCAGCGTCATCACAGGGGGGGATGGGGCCAACGTCCTGACTTTC	CSVITGGDGANVLTF
TRBV7-9	TRBJ2-2	TRBD2	many	TGTGCCAGCAGCCAAAAGCGGGGAGAGAACACCGGGGAGCTGTTTTTT	CASSQKRGENTGELFF
TRBV27	TRBJ1-5	TRBD1	many	TGTGCCAGCACCGAATCCGGGACAGGGGAGAGATATAGCAATCAGCCCCAGCATTTT	CASTESGTGERYSNQPQHF
TRBV12-3/TRBV12-4	TRBJ2-1	TRBD2	NA	TGTGCCAGCAGTATAGCGGGAGGTTACAATGAGCAGTTCTTC	CASSIAGGYNEQFF
TRBV7-6	TRBJ2-7	NA	NA	TGTGCCAGCAGCACTTGGGACAAACCCTACGAGCAGTACTTC	CASSTWDKPYEQYF
TRBV20-1	TRBJ1-5	NA	NA	TGCAGTGCTAGCGGTTCGGGGGTAGGTCAGCCCCAGCATTTT	CSASGSGVGQPQHF
TRBV20-1	TRBJ1-3	TRBD1	few	TGCAGTGCACTAATACAGGGGGCAAACACCATATATTTT	CSALIQGANTIYF
TRBV20-1	TRBJ2-1	TRBD2	few	TGCAGTGCTAGGGTTCCTAGCGGGAGTAGTGAGCAGTTCTTC	CSARVPSGSSEQFF
TRBV7-2	TRBJ2-3	TRBD2	few	TGTGCCAGCAGCCTCCAGCGGGGGCCCCCCACAGATACGCAGTATTTT	CASSLQRGPPTDTQYF
TRBV29-1	TRBJ1-4	NA	NA	TGCAGCGTTTCTAAAACCGAAAAACTGTTTTTT	CSVSKTEKLFF
TRBV6-6	TRBJ2-1	NA	NA	TGTGCCAGCAGCCGAGACGGAAATGAGCAGTTCTTC	CASSRDGNEQFF
TRBV11-2	TRBJ1-5	NA	many	TGTGCCAGCAGCTTAGATGGCGGGGGAAGGCCCCAGCATTTT	CASSLDGGGRPQHF
TRBV20-1	TRBJ2-2	TRBD2	few	TGCAGTGCCCCCATTCTGGGCGGGGGCGGGGAGCTGTTTTTT	CSAPILGGGGELFF
TRBV29-1	TRBJ2-3	NA	few	TGCAGCCTACTTACTTCGAGTGGTACGCAGTATTTT	CSLLTSSGTQYF
TRBV2	TRBJ2-5	NA	once	TGTGCCAGCAGTGCGGGCAGGGGACAAGAGACCCAGTACTTC	CASSAGRGQETQYF
TRBV12-3/TRBV12-4	TRBJ1-1	NA	many	TGTGCCAGCGGGGCAGGGGAAATCACTGAAGCTTTCTTT	CASGAGEITEAFF
TRBV7-9	TRBJ2-7	TRBD1	few	TGTGCCAGCAGGGCCGGGACAGGGGTTTTCTACGAGCAGTACTTC	CASRAGTGVFYEQYF
TRBV15	TRBJ1-6	NA	NA	TGTGCCACCAGCAAAGAAAAGAGGGTCGCACCCCTCCACTTT	CATSKEKRVAPLHF
TRBV12-3/TRBV12-4	TRBJ2-2	TRBD2	many	TGTGCCAGCAGTTTAGGAGGCGGGGGCACCGGGGAGCTGTTTTTT	CASSLGGGGTGELFF
TRBV12-1	TRBJ2-2	NA	NA	TGTGCCAGCTGCGGGGGACAGGGGGCTTCCTTCGCGAACACCGGGGAGCTGTTTTTT	CASCGGQGASFANTGELFF
TRBV12-3/TRBV12-4	TRBJ1-3	NA	many	TGTGCCAGCAGTTTCGGTACAGGATCTGGAAACACCATATATTTT	CASSFGTGSGNTIYF
TRBV6-6	TRBJ2-1	NA	many	TGTGCCAGCAGTTATGGGGGCTACAATGAGCAGTTCTTC	CASSYGGYNEQFF
TRBV28	TRBJ1-2	TRBD1	NA	TGTGCCAGCAGCCCCCGTAGGGGGCGTCACACCTTC	CASSPRRGRHTF
TRBV4-3	TRBJ2-7	TRBD2	NA	TGCGCCAGCAGCCAAGGGTTTGCGGGAGCAGGTCCTTACGAGCAGTACTTC	CASSQGFAGAGPYEQYF
TRBV29-1	TRBJ2-7	TRBD2	NA	TGCAGCGTTGTACTAGCGGTGAGCATATACGAGCAGTACTTC	CSVVLAVSIYEQYF
TRBV29-1	TRBJ2-3	NA	NA	TGCAGCGTTGAGGGCTCGGAAGCTTCAGATACGCAGTATTTT	CSVEGSEASDTQYF
TRBV7-9	TRBJ1-5	NA	NA	TGTGCCAGCAGCTTAATGGGGAGCAATCAGCCCCAGCATTTT	CASSLMGSNQPQHF
TRBV7-9	TRBJ2-7	TRBD1	many	TGTGCCAGCAGCTCGGACAGGGAACGACCCTACGAGCAGTACTTC	CASSSDRERPYEQYF
TRBV27	TRBJ2-3	TRBD1	NA	TGTGCCAGCAGTATCGAAGGGACAGGGGGGGATACGCAGTATTTT	CASSIEGTGGDTQYF
TRBV11-1	TRBJ2-1	TRBD2	NA	TGTGCCAGCAGCTTTTTCGCGGGGGGGCGCGCCTACAATGAGCAGTTCTTC	CASSFFAGGRAYNEQFF
TRBV29-1	TRBJ2-5	NA	NA	TGCAGCGTCGAGGGTTGGGAGACCCAGTACTTC	CSVEGWETQYF
TRBV11-2	TRBJ2-5	TRBD2	NA	TGTGCCAGCAGCTCCGGACTAGCGGGAGCCCTTCAAGAGACCCAGTACTTC	CASSSGLAGALQETQYF
TRBV3-1	TRBJ2-7	NA	many	TGTGCCAGCAGCCAAGTTGCGTACGAGCAGTACTTC	CASSQVAYEQYF
TRBV7-6	TRBJ2-7	NA	NA	TGTGCCAGCAGCCCTTCGACAGAGTCCTACGAGCAGTACTTC	CASSPSTESYEQYF
TRBV25-1	TRBJ2-1	NA	many	TGTGCCAGCAGCGTTGGGGGGTTTGAGCAGTTCTTC	CASSVGGFEQFF
TRBV28	TRBJ2-7	NA	few	TGTGCCAGCAGTTTCGGGACACCGTTCTACGAGCAGTACTTC	CASSFGTPFYEQYF